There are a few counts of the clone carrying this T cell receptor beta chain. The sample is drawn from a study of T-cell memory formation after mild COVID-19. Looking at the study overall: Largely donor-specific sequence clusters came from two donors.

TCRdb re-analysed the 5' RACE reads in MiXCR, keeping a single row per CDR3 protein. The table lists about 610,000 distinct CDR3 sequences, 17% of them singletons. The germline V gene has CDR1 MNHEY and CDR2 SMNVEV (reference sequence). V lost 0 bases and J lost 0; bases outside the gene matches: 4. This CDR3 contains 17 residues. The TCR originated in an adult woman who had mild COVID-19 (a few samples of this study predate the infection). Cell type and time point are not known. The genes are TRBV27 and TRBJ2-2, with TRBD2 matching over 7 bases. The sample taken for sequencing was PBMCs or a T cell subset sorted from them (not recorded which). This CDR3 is CASSLSGGITNTGELFF. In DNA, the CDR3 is TGTGCCAGCAGTTTATCGGGGGGGATCACGAACACCGGGGAGCTGTTTTTT.